A selection of T cell receptor beta chains follows, all from one sample in a study of control samples from healthy donors and cancer patients. This table comes from immunoSEQ multiplex PCR, and its TCRdb copy is limited to in-frame clones, with some not included. The sample records about 89,000 clones, more than 75% being singletons. Source material: blood. The receptors derive from a woman aged 40-49 years in good health. Each CDR3 is given with its conserved first and last residue. The D gene is left open where the match is weak. Size is stated for part of the rows, as once, few or many counts, or as a class when the clone is expanded.

V: TRBV5-1; D: NA; J: TRBJ2-6; size: NA; DNA: TGCGCCAGCAGCCTAAGCGGTAGCTCTGGGGCCAACGTCCTGACTTTC; CDR3: CASSLSGSSGANVLTF
V: TRBV3-1/TRBV3-2; D: TRBD1; J: TRBJ1-1; size: NA; DNA: TGTGCCAGCAGCCCAGGGACAGGGATGGTTGAAGCTTTCTTT; CDR3: CASSPGTGMVEAFF
V: TRBV7-8; D: NA; J: TRBJ1-5; size: NA; DNA: TGTGCCAGCAGCCCTGGGGGCCTCATGAGCAATCAGCCCCAGCATTTT; CDR3: CASSPGGLMSNQPQHF
V: TRBV10-3; D: NA; J: TRBJ1-2; size: NA; DNA: TGTGCCATCACCTCAGCTAACTTTAATGGCTACACCTTC; CDR3: CAITSANFNGYTF
V: TRBV4-3; D: TRBD1; J: TRBJ2-3; size: NA; DNA: TGCGCCAGCAGCCAGGGGACAGGGGTTAATACGCAGTATTTT; CDR3: CASSQGTGVNTQYF
V: TRBV4-1; D: TRBD2; J: TRBJ2-1; size: NA; DNA: TGCGCCAGCAGCCAAGATCGCGGGACTAGCGGGGGTCATGAGCAGTTCTTC; CDR3: CASSQDRGTSGGHEQFF
V: TRBV20-1; D: TRBD1; J: TRBJ1-6; size: few; DNA: TGTGCGGGACAGGGCATTTCACCCCTCCACTTT; CDR3: CAGQGISPLHF
V: TRBV20-1; D: NA; J: TRBJ1-1; size: NA; DNA: TGCAGTGCTAGAGATGGTGTTGAAGCTTTCTTT; CDR3: CSARDGVEAFF
V: TRBV6-5; D: NA; J: TRBJ1-1; size: once; DNA: TGTGCCAGCAGTTACACAGTCTGGAGTAACACTGAAGCTTTCTTT; CDR3: CASSYTVWSNTEAFF
V: TRBV18; D: TRBD2; J: TRBJ2-1; size: NA; DNA: TGTGCCAGCTCACCGGTGACTAGCGGGGACAATGAGCAGTTCTTC; CDR3: CASSPVTSGDNEQFF
V: TRBV27; D: TRBD1; J: TRBJ2-1; size: NA; DNA: TGTGCCAGCGGGACAGGGTCTGTGAATGAGCAGTTCTTC; CDR3: CASGTGSVNEQFF
V: TRBV18; D: TRBD1; J: TRBJ2-7; size: NA; DNA: TGTGCCAGCTCACCCGGGACAGGGACTTACGAGCAGTACTTC; CDR3: CASSPGTGTYEQYF
V: TRBV29-1; D: NA; J: TRBJ1-1; size: NA; DNA: TGCAGCGTTGAAGATGGCCACACTGAAGCTTTCTTT; CDR3: CSVEDGHTEAFF
V: TRBV3-1/TRBV3-2; D: NA; J: TRBJ1-5; size: NA; DNA: TGTGCCACCCCAGGGAGGGGTCAGCCCCAGCATTTT; CDR3: CATPGRGQPQHF
V: TRBV11-3; D: NA; J: TRBJ1-3; size: NA; DNA: TGTGCCAGCAGCTCGGAAGGGGGAAACACCATATATTTT; CDR3: CASSSEGGNTIYF
V: TRBV7-9; D: NA; J: TRBJ1-2; size: NA; DNA: TGTGCCAGCAGCTTAGTCCGGGCCCCTTATGGCTACACCTTC; CDR3: CASSLVRAPYGYTF
V: TRBV18; D: NA; J: TRBJ1-5; size: NA; DNA: TGTGCCAGCTCACCATATAATCAGCCCCAGCATTTT; CDR3: CASSPYNQPQHF